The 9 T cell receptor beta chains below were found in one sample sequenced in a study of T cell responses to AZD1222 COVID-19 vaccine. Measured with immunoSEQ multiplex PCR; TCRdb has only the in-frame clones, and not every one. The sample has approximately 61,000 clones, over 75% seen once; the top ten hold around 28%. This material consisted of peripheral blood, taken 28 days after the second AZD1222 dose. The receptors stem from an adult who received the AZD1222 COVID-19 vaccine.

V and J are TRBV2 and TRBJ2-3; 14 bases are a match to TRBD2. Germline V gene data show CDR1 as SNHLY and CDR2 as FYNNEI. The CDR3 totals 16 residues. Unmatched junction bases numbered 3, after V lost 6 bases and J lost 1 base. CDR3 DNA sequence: TGTGCCAGCAGCAGGGGACTAGCGGGAGGCACAGATACGCAGTATTTT. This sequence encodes CASSRGLAGGTDTQYF.

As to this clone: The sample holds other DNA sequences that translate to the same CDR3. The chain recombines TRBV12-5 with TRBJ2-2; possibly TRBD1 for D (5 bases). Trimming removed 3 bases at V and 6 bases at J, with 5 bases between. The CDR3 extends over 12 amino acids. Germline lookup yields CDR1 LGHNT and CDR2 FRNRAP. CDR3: CASGLGAGELFF. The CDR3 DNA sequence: TGTGCTAGTGGTTTAGGGGCCGGGGAGCTGTTTTTT.

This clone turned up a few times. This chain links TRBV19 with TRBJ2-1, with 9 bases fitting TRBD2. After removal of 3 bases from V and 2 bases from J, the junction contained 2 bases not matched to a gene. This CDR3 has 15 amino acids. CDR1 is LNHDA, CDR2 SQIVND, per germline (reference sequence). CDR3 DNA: TGTGCCAGTAGTATGGGCGGGAGGGCCTACAATGAGCAGTTCTTC. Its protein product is CASSMGGRAYNEQFF.

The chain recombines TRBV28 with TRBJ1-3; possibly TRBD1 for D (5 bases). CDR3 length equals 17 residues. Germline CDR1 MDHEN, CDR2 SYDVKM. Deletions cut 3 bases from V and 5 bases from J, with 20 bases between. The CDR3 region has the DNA TGTGCCAGCAGTTTGAAGGGGTTTCTAGCAGGGAGAAACACCATATATTTT. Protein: CASSLKGFLAGRNTIYF.

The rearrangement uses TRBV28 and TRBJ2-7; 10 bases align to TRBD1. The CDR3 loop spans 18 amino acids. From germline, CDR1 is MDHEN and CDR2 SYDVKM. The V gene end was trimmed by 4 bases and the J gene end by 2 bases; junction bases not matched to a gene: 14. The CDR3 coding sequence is TGTGCCAGCAGTTCCCTCAACTCCGACAGGGGGCGGACCTACGAGCAGTACTTC. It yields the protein CASSSLNSDRGRTYEQYF.

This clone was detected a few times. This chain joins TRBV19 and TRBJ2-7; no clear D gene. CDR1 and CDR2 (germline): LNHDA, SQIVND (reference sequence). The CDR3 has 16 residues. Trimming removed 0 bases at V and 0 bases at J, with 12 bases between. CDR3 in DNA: TGTGCCAGTAGTATAGAGGTTACTTCGCCCTCCTACGAGCAGTACTTC. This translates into CASSIEVTSPSYEQYF.

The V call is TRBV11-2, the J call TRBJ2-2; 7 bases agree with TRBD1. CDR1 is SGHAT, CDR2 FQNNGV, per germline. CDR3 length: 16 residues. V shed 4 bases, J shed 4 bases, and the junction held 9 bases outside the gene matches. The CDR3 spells CASSSSDRAVTGELFF. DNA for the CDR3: TGTGCCAGCAGCTCGAGCGACAGGGCGGTCACCGGGGAGCTGTTTTTT.

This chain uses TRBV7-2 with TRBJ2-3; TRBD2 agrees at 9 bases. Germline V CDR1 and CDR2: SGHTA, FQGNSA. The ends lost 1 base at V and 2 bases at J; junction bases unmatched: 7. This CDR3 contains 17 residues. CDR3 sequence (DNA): TGTGCCAGCAGCTTAGAACCAGCGGGAGGTCACACAGATACGCAGTATTTT. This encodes CASSLEPAGGHTDTQYF.

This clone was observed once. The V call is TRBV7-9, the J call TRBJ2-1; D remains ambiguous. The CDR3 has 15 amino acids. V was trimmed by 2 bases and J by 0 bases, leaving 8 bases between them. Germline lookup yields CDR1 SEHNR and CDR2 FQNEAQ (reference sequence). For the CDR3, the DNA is TGTGCCAGCAGCTTATTAATCAGCTCCTACAATGAGCAGTTCTTC. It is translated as CASSLLISSYNEQFF. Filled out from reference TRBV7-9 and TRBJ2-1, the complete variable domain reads DTGVSQNPRHKITKRGQNVTFRCDPISEHNRLYWYRQTLGQGPEFLTYFQNEAQLEKSRLLSDRFSAERPKGSFSTLEIQRTEQGDSAMYLCASSLLISSYNEQFFGPGTRLTVL.